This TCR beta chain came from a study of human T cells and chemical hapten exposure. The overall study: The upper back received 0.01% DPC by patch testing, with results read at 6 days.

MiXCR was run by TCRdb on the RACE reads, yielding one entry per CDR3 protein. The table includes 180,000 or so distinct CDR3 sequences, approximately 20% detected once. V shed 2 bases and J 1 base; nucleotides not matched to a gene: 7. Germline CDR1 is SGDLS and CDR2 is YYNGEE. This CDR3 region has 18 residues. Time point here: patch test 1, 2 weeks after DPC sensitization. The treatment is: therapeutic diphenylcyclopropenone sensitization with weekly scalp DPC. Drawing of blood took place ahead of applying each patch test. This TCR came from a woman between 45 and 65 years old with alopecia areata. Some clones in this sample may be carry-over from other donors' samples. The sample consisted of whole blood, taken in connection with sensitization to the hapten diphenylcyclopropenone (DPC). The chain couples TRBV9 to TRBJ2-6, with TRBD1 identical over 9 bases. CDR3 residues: CASSVLGQGSSGANVLTF. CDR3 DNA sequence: TGTGCCAGCAGCGTGTTGGGACAGGGTTCTTCTGGGGCCAACGTCCTGACTTTC.